This T cell receptor (beta chain) was documented in a study of shared clonotypes between healthy human individuals. TCRdb's copy holds only in-frame clones and misses some; the assay was immunoSEQ multiplex PCR. The sample lists more than 850,000 clones, around three quarters seen once, with roughly 0.56% in the top ten. With 4 bases removed from V and 1 base from J, the gap between germline ends came to 13 bases. This CDR3 comprises 15 residues. Per the germline V gene, CDR1 is SGHTA and CDR2 is FQGTGA. The sequence derives from a man between 18 and 35 years old in good health. Some clones in this sample may be carry-over from other donors' samples. Sequences were obtained from memory CD4+ T cells from PBMCs. Subset described: CD45RA-negative fraction. The V gene is TRBV7-3, the J gene TRBJ2-5, with a possible D match to TRBD1 (6 bases). The CDR3 nucleotides read TGTGCCAGCAGCTCACAGACAGGCCCCCAAGAGACCCAGTACTTC. It translates to CASSSQTGPQETQYF.